These T cell receptor beta chains were read from a single sample in a study of response to subunit inactivated influenza vaccine. TCRdb called the RT-PCR reads again in MiXCR, with one record for every CDR3 protein. The sample includes some 480,000 distinct CDR3 sequences, over 9.5% of them seen just once. Specimen: PBMCs from blood, collected roughly 48 days after vaccination. The receptors come from a man aged 50 or older who received an inactivated influenza vaccine. CDR3s include the opening cysteine and the closing phenylalanine or tryptophan. The D gene is left open where the match is weak. A row's size may be missing; if present it is once, few, many or a size class.

v_call	j_call	d_call	clone_size	cdr3_length	cdr3_aa	cdr3_nt
TRBV7-9	TRBJ2-4	-	few	13	CASSPLSGAGEYF	TGTGCCAGCAGCCCGCTATCTGGGGCAGGGGAGTACTTC
TRBV7-6	TRBJ1-6	-	-	16	CASSLALTGYNSPLHF	TGTGCCAGCAGCTTAGCGCTGACAGGCTATAATTCACCCCTCCACTTT
TRBV20-1	TRBJ2-7	-	many	14	CSARDVGARVEQYF	TGCAGTGCTAGAGATGTGGGGGCCAGGGTCGAGCAGTACTTC
TRBV5-6	TRBJ2-1	-	few	14	CASTPTVAFNEQFF	TGTGCCAGCACCCCTACGGTGGCTTTCAATGAGCAGTTCTTC
TRBV4-3	TRBJ2-1	-	many	16	CASSQQRGLSYNEQFF	TGCGCCAGCAGCCAACAAAGGGGACTTTCCTACAATGAGCAGTTCTTC
TRBV15	TRBJ2-5	-	few	13	CATSRPRGETQYF	TGTGCCACCAGCAGACCACGTGGGGAGACCCAGTACTTC
TRBV6-1	TRBJ2-7	-	-	14	CASRRGELSYEQYF	TGTGCCAGCAGACGGGGAGAGCTTTCCTACGAGCAGTACTTC
TRBV12-3/TRBV12-4	TRBJ1-6	-	few	14	CASSLAWHNSPLHF	TGTGCCAGCAGTTTGGCCTGGCACAATTCACCCCTCCACTTT
TRBV4-3	TRBJ1-1	TRBD1	few	17	CASSQVLGGRSNTEAFF	TGCGCCAGCAGCCAAGTTTTAGGGGGCAGATCGAACACTGAAGCTTTCTTT
TRBV28	TRBJ2-5	-	-	13	CASSPPTEETQYF	TGTGCCAGCAGTCCCCCGACAGAAGAGACCCAGTACTTC
TRBV9	TRBJ2-3	-	few	14	CASSAEGGTDTQYF	TGTGCCAGCAGCGCAGAGGGGGGCACAGATACGCAGTATTTT
TRBV20-1	TRBJ2-1	TRBD1	many	15	CSAKPGTGKGNEQFF	TGCAGTGCCAAGCCCGGGACAGGGAAGGGGAATGAGCAGTTCTTC
TRBV20-1	TRBJ2-7	TRBD1	-	16	CSASEVGDRGSYEQYF	TGCAGTGCTAGCGAGGTGGGGGACAGGGGCTCCTACGAGCAGTACTTC
TRBV12-3/TRBV12-4	TRBJ1-1	TRBD1	-	12	CASSPGTVEAFF	TGTGCCAGCAGTCCCGGGACAGTTGAAGCTTTCTTT